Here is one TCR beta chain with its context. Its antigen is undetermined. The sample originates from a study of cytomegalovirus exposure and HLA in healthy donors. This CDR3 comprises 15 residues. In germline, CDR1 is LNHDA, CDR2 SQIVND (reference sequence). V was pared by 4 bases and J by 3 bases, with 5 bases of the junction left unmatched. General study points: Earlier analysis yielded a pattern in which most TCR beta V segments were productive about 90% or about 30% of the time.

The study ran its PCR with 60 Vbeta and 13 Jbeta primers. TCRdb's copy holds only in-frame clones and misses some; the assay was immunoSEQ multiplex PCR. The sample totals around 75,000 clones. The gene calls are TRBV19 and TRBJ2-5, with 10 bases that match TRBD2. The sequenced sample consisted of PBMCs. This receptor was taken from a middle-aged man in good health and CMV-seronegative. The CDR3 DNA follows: TGTGCCAGTAGTAGTACTAGCGGGACCGAAGAGACCCAGTACTTC. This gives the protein CASSSTSGTEETQYF.